What follows are 20 T cell receptor beta chains derived from one specimen sequenced in a study of HIV-infected children after antiretroviral therapy interruption. RNA-based 3' RACE libraries used unique molecular identifiers. TCRdb re-analysed the 3' RACE reads in MiXCR, keeping a single row per CDR3 protein. The table includes nearly 15,000 distinct CDR3 sequences, about 3% detected once. The sample's treatment: PENTA 11 planned treatment interruption arm or continuous ART arm. Sequenced material: CD45RO+ CD8+ T cells from PBMCs, pooled from several time points, taken from a donor given antiretroviral therapy, either interrupted or continuous. Subset described: memory CD8+ CD45RO+ CD45RA- T cells. All receptors derive from a pool of human donors with HIV.

This clonotype was observed a few times. The V gene is TRBV12-3 or TRBV12-4, the J gene TRBJ2-7, with 9 bases fitting TRBD1. V lost 4 bases, J lost 2 bases, and 6 bases stayed unmatched. The CDR3 is 15 residues long. Here the CDR3 DNA reads TGTGCCAGCAGTTGGGGACAGGGCCGTCCCTACGAGCAGTACTTC. It encodes CASSWGQGRPYEQYF.

This clonotype was found many times. V gene TRBV9 combines with J gene TRBJ1-2; D unresolved. The V end lost 3 bases, the J end lost 4 bases, and 19 bases lay between the germline ends. CDR1 and CDR2 (germline): SGDLS, YYNGEE. The CDR3 is 16 residues long. In DNA form, the CDR3 reads TGTGCCAGCAGCGATTTCCGGCAGGCAGAGGGCTATGGCTACACCTTC. Protein product: CASSDFRQAEGYGYTF.

Many counts were recorded for this clonotype. The chain recombines TRBV20-1 with TRBJ1-2; D is unclear. V was trimmed by 2 bases and J by 7 bases, leaving 17 bases between them. The CDR3 loop spans 14 amino acids. Germline lookup yields CDR1 DFQATT and CDR2 SNEGSKA (reference sequence). This CDR3 is CSARPGLSWRGYTF. DNA of the CDR3: TGCAGTGCTAGACCTGGATTAAGCTGGCGTGGCTACACCTTC.

This clonotype appeared many times. This sequence joins TRBV27 and TRBJ2-7; D gene uncertain. Germline V gene data show CDR1 as MNHEY and CDR2 as SMNVEV (reference sequence). The CDR3 runs 12 residues. Trimming took 5 bases from V and 2 from J, leaving 7 bases between them. In DNA form, the CDR3 reads TGTGCCAGCAGTGGTCGGCCCTACGAGCAGTACTTC. It yields the protein CASSGRPYEQYF.

This clonotype was detected ten times or more. The chain joins TRBV6-1 to TRBJ2-1, with D possibly matching TRBD2 (6 bases). Trimming took off 2 bases at V and 5 bases at J, with 13 bases between the two ends. CDR1 is MNHNS and CDR2 is SASEGT in the germline V gene. The CDR3 is made up of 15 amino acids. The CDR3 reads CASSELEEGDNEQFF. For the CDR3, the DNA is TGTGCCAGCAGTGAATTGGAGGAGGGAGACAATGAGCAGTTCTTC.

At least ten counts were recorded for this clonotype. The gene calls are TRBV20-1 and TRBJ2-1; 11 nucleotides align to TRBD2. The J segment lost 4 bases and the V segment lost 3 bases, leaving 2 bases of the junction unmatched. Germline CDR1 reads DFQATT; CDR2 reads SNEGSKA (reference sequence). This CDR3 is built from 14 residues. In DNA, the CDR3 is TGCAGTGCTAGGGGACTAGCGGATTACAATGAGCAGTTCTTC. Its protein is CSARGLADYNEQFF.

This clonotype has a count of ten or more. The V call is TRBV2, the J call TRBJ2-1, with D tentatively TRBD2 (5 bases). CDR1 is SNHLY, CDR2 FYNNEI, per germline. V was shortened by 8 bases and J by 3 bases, with 11 bases between the two germline ends. The CDR3 has 13 residues. CDR3 protein: CASVGSNYNEQFF. The CDR3 nucleotides read TGTGCCAGCGTAGGGAGTAACTACAATGAGCAGTTCTTC.

This clonotype was found many times. The chain carries TRBV12-5 and TRBJ2-3, with D unclear. The length of the CDR3 is 12 residues. The germline gives CDR1 LGHNT, CDR2 FRNRAP. Trimming removed 5 bases from V and 5 bases from J, with 8 bases in between. The CDR3 DNA reads as TGTGCTAGTGGTCCCGACGTAGATACGCAGTATTTT. Translation: CASGPDVDTQYF.

The sample holds many counts of this clonotype. V gene TRBV29-1 combines with J gene TRBJ2-1; TRBD2 aligns across 11 bases. The germline V gene encodes CDR1 SQVTM and CDR2 ANQGSEA. V lost 6 bases and J lost 6; bases outside the gene matches: 16. This CDR3 has 17 residues. CDR3 DNA sequence: TGCAGCGTCGCCGCCTCCATCTCCCTAGCGGGGGGCAATGAGCAGTTCTTC. It specifies CSVAASISLAGGNEQFF.

This clonotype was found many times. The gene calls are TRBV28 and TRBJ2-3; the D gene is possibly TRBD2 (5 bases). Between the trimmed V and J ends, which lost 8 bases and 2 bases, there was a span of 14 bases. The CDR3 is made up of 14 amino acids. Germline CDR1 MDHEN, CDR2 SYDVKM. The CDR3 protein is CASLGLGATDTQYF. CDR3 in DNA: TGTGCCAGCCTAGGACTGGGCGCCACAGATACGCAGTATTTT.

This clonotype appeared many times. This sequence joins TRBV20-1 and TRBJ1-4, with 10 positions matching TRBD1. The V gene end was trimmed by 0 bases and the J gene end by 5 bases; junction bases not matched to a gene: 9. The CDR3 is made up of 17 amino acids. In germline, CDR1 is DFQATT, CDR2 SNEGSKA (reference sequence). In DNA, the CDR3 is TGCAGTGCTAGAGATCCGACAGGGGGCGCGTGGAATGAAAAACTGTTTTTT. Its protein product is CSARDPTGGAWNEKLFF.

This clonotype has ten or more counts. The V gene is TRBV30, the J gene TRBJ1-6; 11 bases are a match to TRBD1. The CDR3 is 14 residues long. CDR1 is GTSNPN and CDR2 is SVGIG in the germline V gene (reference sequence). With V trimmed by 2 bases and J by 8 bases, 2 bases remained unmatched. In DNA, the CDR3 is TGTGCCTGGAGTTCGGGACAGGGGGATTCACCCCTCCACTTT. This translates into CAWSSGQGDSPLHF. Using reference TRBV30 and TRBJ1-6 for the parts outside the CDR3, the full variable domain is SQTIHQWPATLVQPVGSPLSLECTVEGTSNPNLYWYRQAAGRGLQLLFYSVGIGQISSEVPQNLSASRPQDRQFILSSKKLLLSDSGFYLCAWSSGQGDSPLHFGNGTRLTVT.

This clonotype was observed at least ten times. The V call is TRBV12-3 or TRBV12-4, the J call TRBJ1-1; 9 bases line up with TRBD1. With 3 bases clipped from V and 1 base from J, the junction kept 3 bases outside the gene matches. This CDR3 comprises 15 residues. CDR3 coding DNA: TGTGCCAGCAGTTTGACAGGGGGTTGGAACACTGAAGCTTTCTTT. Protein product: CASSLTGGWNTEAFF.

This clonotype appeared many times. This chain uses TRBV6-1 with TRBJ1-5, with 12 nucleotides matching TRBD1. The ends lost 3 bases at V and 6 bases at J; junction bases unmatched: 12. Per germline, CDR1 MNHNS and CDR2 SASEGT. The CDR3 is 18 residues long. The CDR3, as DNA: TGTGCCAGCAGTGATCCAGCCGGGACAGGGGGCGCGGGTCAGCCCCAGCATTTT. This sequence encodes CASSDPAGTGGAGQPQHF.

Many counts were recorded for this clonotype. The chain links TRBV6-1 to TRBJ1-1; D ambiguous. The germline V gene has CDR1 MNHNS and CDR2 SASEGT. The CDR3 sequence is 13 residues long. V was trimmed by 8 bases and J by 3 bases, leaving 13 bases between them. CDR3 DNA sequence: TGTGCCAGCGGTGGGGATGAGCACACTGAAGCTTTCTTT. Residues: CASGGDEHTEAFF.

The table lists this clonotype with many counts. V gene TRBV7-2 combines with J gene TRBJ1-5, with a possible D match to TRBD1 (5 bases). The CDR3 loop spans 14 amino acids. V lost 5 bases, J lost 5 bases, and 13 bases lay in between. Germline CDR1 SGHTA, CDR2 FQGNSA. CDR3 loop: CASSGRDGDQPQHF. CDR3 nucleotides: TGTGCCAGCAGCGGCAGGGACGGGGATCAGCCCCAGCATTTT.

This clonotype has ten or more counts. The gene calls are TRBV9 and TRBJ2-1, with 7 bases that match TRBD2. The junction had 7 bases not matched to a gene; V was cut back by 0 bases and J by 7 bases. CDR1 is SGDLS and CDR2 is YYNGEE in the germline V gene. The CDR3 length is 15 residues. CDR3 in amino acids: CASSVVAGVGNEQFF. The CDR3 DNA is TGTGCCAGCAGCGTAGTTGCGGGAGTCGGTAATGAGCAGTTCTTC.

This chain links TRBV2 with TRBJ2-6; D remains unclear. Trimming shortened V by 8 bases and J by 7 bases, and 9 bases separated the two germline ends. The CDR3 loop spans 12 amino acids. Germline values: CDR1 SNHLY, CDR2 FYNNEI. CDR3 sequence reads: CASEERANVLTF. The DNA for the CDR3 is TGTGCCAGCGAGGAAAGAGCCAACGTCCTGACTTTC.

The V gene is TRBV11-2, the J gene TRBJ2-3; D ambiguous. This CDR3 contains 13 residues. Trimming left V 4 bases short and J 1 base short, with 6 bases between. Per the germline V gene, CDR1 is SGHAT and CDR2 is FQNNGV. The CDR3 DNA is TGTGCCAGCAGCTCAGTTCGCACAGATACGCAGTATTTT. The encoded protein is CASSSVRTDTQYF.

This clonotype is medium-sized by share. V usage is TRBV7-9 and J usage is TRBJ2-7; 7 bases fit TRBD1. V lost 5 bases to trimming and J lost 4 bases; unmatched junction nucleotides: 5. The CDR3 loop spans 13 amino acids. Germline CDR1 reads SEHNR; CDR2 reads FQNEAQ (reference sequence). The CDR3 spells CASSPGQKYEQYF. Here the CDR3 DNA reads TGTGCCAGCAGCCCGGGACAGAAATACGAGCAGTACTTC.